This T cell receptor beta chain appears in the sequencing data of a study of T cell responses to AZD1222 COVID-19 vaccine (dated by TCRdb to the early 2020s). With respect to the entire study: TCR sequencing was performed for 230 to 250 trial participants, of whom about 200 were given two doses of AZD1222 and around 26 were given two doses of MenACWY control vaccine. Enrollment into the trials was organized by age into subgroups of 18-55, 56-69 and 70-plus years, and those subgroups contained roughly 150, 30 and 60 TCR-sequenced participants, respectively. The full study reports these points: Reportedly, close to half of the unique spike-specific TCRs recognized epitopes lying outside the regions that are mutated in the B.1.351 and B.1.1.7 variants. Participants were mostly white British, with more females than males. The authors suggested clonal diversity may have been underestimated. The vaccine-associated CD4 TCRs covered the entire spike protein, and the dominant responses fell in regions 160-218 and 743-854. After two AZD1222 doses, both the breadth and the depth of spike-specific TCRs were significantly higher than at day 0 and than in MenACWY recipients. In the small 56-69-year group, the increase in depth fell short of significance, most likely because of low power. No day 14 peak-response samples were available, so repertoires were characterized only after the peak T cell response. Only six AZD1222 recipients were SARS-CoV-2 seropositive at baseline, limiting conclusions about previously exposed vaccinees.

The CDR3 runs 13 residues from the cysteine to the phenylalanine. Of the read, only the CDR3 DNA is kept; its 39 bases are in frame from base 1. V gives up 3 bases and J gives up 1 base, and the segment between their germline ends measures 6 bases. From a lookup of the germline V gene, CDR1 and CDR2 are KGHSH and LQKENI. The CDR3 regions of human TCRbeta chains were analyzed by immunosequencing. In the authors' own workflow: Repertoire TCRs were checked for matches against a reference library of SARS-CoV-2-specific TCRs that had been generated using the MIRA antigen-specificity platform. Breadth was defined as the fraction of unique TCRs that were SARS-CoV-2-associated, and depth was defined as the fraction of total T cells that were SARS-CoV-2-associated. Using the MIRA data, each spike-specific TCR was mapped to the spike region that the TCR reacts to and placed in a CD4 or CD8 class. Log10-transformed breadth and depth values were compared by one-way ANOVA with Sidak's multiple comparisons tests. Held by TCRdb, this immuneACCESS table contains in-frame sequences only and omits some clones. Under half of the omission traces to an unresolved V gene where checked; the cause of the rest is unknown. That table furnishes V, J and clone size, whereas the DNA furnished D and trimming. This sample has over 150,000 clones in its table, and 88% of those were observed once. 4% to 5.5% of the sample lies in the top ten.

According to the study, the label for this sample's time point signals: about 28 days (+/-7) after the second vaccine dose. AZD1222 recipients given second doses at about 4 weeks or at about 12 weeks were pooled, since spike-specific TCR depth and breadth were not found to differ between the two schedules. Samples from vaccinated people were obtained from the UK trials COV001 and COV002, which included a single-blind randomized controlled phase 2/3 trial of AZD1222 (ChAdOx1 nCoV-19) in healthy adults. For TCRbeta chain sequencing, PBMC samples were collected from trial participants at day 0 and at day 28 after the second dose. On this clone: The target of this receptor is not known. No base qualities exist here, and no much larger clone lies one base off it. Other DNA sequences in this sample translate to the same CDR3.

Recombination joined TRBV18 with TRBJ1-2; 5 matching bases give a weak D call of TRBD1. This receptor was taken from an adult who received the AZD1222 COVID-19 vaccine. The sequenced sample was peripheral blood, obtained 28 days after the second AZD1222 dose. Here the CDR3 is given as CASSPDSNYGYTF. The nucleotides are TGTGCCAGCTCACCCGACAGTAACTATGGCTACACCTTC.